The 14 T cell receptor beta chains reported below all come from one sample, sequenced in a study of patients and donors after allogeneic stem cell transplantation. One entry per CDR3 protein, called by TCRdb with MiXCR from the RT-PCR reads. Of over 200,000 distinct CDR3 sequences listed, around two fifths were seen once; the top ten hold approximately 10%. The sequenced sample consisted of blood, either unsorted or a sorted T cell fraction (not recorded which). These receptors originate from a human donor who was either an allogeneic HSCT recipient or a stem cell or donor lymphocyte infusion donor (not recorded which). It is not recorded whose cells these are; they may come from a transplant donor.

This chain links TRBV5-8 with TRBJ2-3, with 7 nucleotides matching TRBD1. The CDR3 runs 15 residues. CDR1 SGHTS and CDR2 YDEGEE come from the germline V gene. V lost 5 bases, J lost 0 bases, and 6 bases stayed unmatched. CDR3 region: CASSSDRSSTDTQYF. The CDR3 DNA follows: TGTGCCAGCAGTTCGGACAGGAGCAGCACAGATACGCAGTATTTT.

The V call is TRBV4-2, the J call TRBJ1-1; 9 nucleotides align to TRBD1. This CDR3 is 16 amino acids long. Germline CDR1 is LGHNA and CDR2 is YNFKEQ. J lost 5 bases, V lost 4 bases, and 11 bases had no gene match. The CDR3 coding sequence is TGTGCCAGCAGCCGACCCGTGGGGACAGGGAAAACTGAAGCTTTCTTT. This encodes CASSRPVGTGKTEAFF.

The chain uses TRBV12-3 or TRBV12-4 and TRBJ2-5; 9 nucleotides line up with TRBD2. The CDR3 extends over 14 amino acids. V dropped 5 bases and J dropped 5; count of bases not matched to a gene: 6. The CDR3 nucleotides read TGTGCCAGCAGTAATGCGGGGGGGCGGGAGACCCAGTACTTC. It codes for CASSNAGGRETQYF.

V usage is TRBV6-2 or TRBV6-3 and J usage is TRBJ1-2; D is ambiguous. Germline values: CDR1 MNHEY, CDR2 SVGEGT. V gave up 1 base and J gave up 8 bases, with 20 bases separating them. This CDR3 region has 16 residues. CDR3 DNA sequence: TGTGCCAGCAGTTACTACGGGCGGACGACGGCGGACGGCTACACCTTC. It specifies CASSYYGRTTADGYTF.

The chain uses TRBV20-1 and TRBJ1-1, with D uncertain. Germline V CDR1 and CDR2: DFQATT, SNEGSKA (reference sequence). Trimming stripped 1 base from V and 6 bases from J, with 12 bases between. The CDR3 consists of 13 residues. The CDR3 coding sequence is TGCAGTGCTAGAGGTTTGGGGAAATCTGAAGCTTTCTTT. Translating gives CSARGLGKSEAFF.

This clonotype was detected only a few times. The chain couples TRBV20-1 to TRBJ1-1; 10 bases agree with TRBD1. The CDR3 is made up of 16 amino acids. V was pared by 0 bases and J by 4 bases, with 8 bases of the junction left unmatched. Germline loops: CDR1 DFQATT, CDR2 SNEGSKA (reference sequence). CDR3 coding DNA: TGCAGTGCTAGAGACCCAGACAGGGGGCGAGGCACTGAAGCTTTCTTT. It encodes CSARDPDRGRGTEAFF.

The V and J genes are TRBV4-2 and TRBJ1-5, with D possibly being TRBD1 (6 bases). The CDR3 has 15 amino acids. Per germline, CDR1 LGHNA and CDR2 YNFKEQ. The V end was cut by 3 bases, the J end by 5 bases, with 14 bases between. The CDR3 spells CASSHQDRYDQPQHF. CDR3 nucleotide sequence: TGTGCCAGCAGCCACCAAGACAGGTACGATCAGCCCCAGCATTTT.

This chain links TRBV2 with TRBJ1-1, with 7 bases matching TRBD1. The germline gives CDR1 SNHLY, CDR2 FYNNEI. The CDR3 length is 14 residues. V lost 6 bases and J lost 4; bases outside the gene matches: 8. The CDR3 region is CASRPTGVGTEAFF. As DNA, the CDR3 is TGTGCCAGCAGACCCACAGGGGTTGGCACTGAAGCTTTCTTT.

This clonotype was seen only a few times. The chain recombines TRBV7-7 with TRBJ2-5, with 7 bases that match TRBD2. V lost 7 bases and J lost 1; bases outside the gene matches: 9. Germline CDR1 and CDR2: SSHAT and FNYEAQ (reference sequence). This CDR3 is built from 15 residues. The CDR3 DNA sequence: TGTGCCAGCATGCGGTGGGGGGGTCCCCAAGAGACCCAGTACTTC. Translating it yields CASMRWGGPQETQYF. Complete variable domain (other parts from reference TRBV7-7 and TRBJ2-5): GAGVSQSPRYKVTKRGQDVTLRCDPISSHATLYWYQQALGQGPEFLTYFNYEAQPDKSGLPSDRFSAERPEGSISTLTIQRTEQRDSAMYRCASMRWGGPQETQYFGPGTRLLVL.

This clonotype occurred a few times. The chain joins TRBV25-1 to TRBJ2-3, with D possibly TRBD2 on 5 matching bases. Germline CDR1 reads MGHDK; CDR2 reads SYGVNS. This CDR3 has 14 amino acids. Trimming took off 6 bases at V and 6 bases at J, with 16 bases between the two ends. The chain's CDR3 is CASSRGLLLDTQYF. CDR3 bases: TGTGCCAGCAGCCGCGGACTCCTTCTGGATACGCAGTATTTT. Looking up the rest from reference TRBV25-1 and TRBJ2-3 gives the full variable domain: EADIYQTPRYLVIGTGKKITLECSQTMGHDKMYWYQQDPGMELHLIHYSYGVNSTEKGDLSSESTVSRIRTEHFPLTLESARPSHTSQYLCASSRGLLLDTQYFGPGTRLTVL.

This clonotype was seen only a few times. The chain has TRBV12-3 or TRBV12-4 and TRBJ1-2; perhaps TRBD1 as D (6 bases). V lost 10 bases and J lost 4, with 16 bases in between. The CDR3 has 13 amino acids. CDR3 bases: TGTGCCACAAGACCCGGGGGCCGCTATGGCTACACCTTC. Translated: CATRPGGRYGYTF.

V and J are TRBV29-1 and TRBJ2-5, with D perhaps matching TRBD2 (5 bases). Germline V lookup: CDR1 SQVTM, CDR2 ANQGSEA. V was pared by 4 bases and J by 5 bases, with 17 bases between. The CDR3 runs to 14 residues. CDR3 nucleotides: TGCAGCGTTGGACCGACGGGGTTCCGGGAGACCCAGTACTTC. Translating gives CSVGPTGFRETQYF. Together with reference TRBV29-1 and TRBJ2-5, the CDR3 gives the full variable domain: SAVISQKPSRDICQRGTSLTIQCQVDSQVTMMFWYRQQPGQSLTLIATANQGSEATYESGFVIDKFPISRPNLTFSTLTVSNMSPEDSSIYLCSVGPTGFRETQYFGPGTRLLVL.

The chain couples TRBV20-1 to TRBJ1-6, with D uncertain. Trimming cost V 3 bases and J 7 bases, with 13 bases left between them. CDR1 DFQATT and CDR2 SNEGSKA come from the germline V gene (reference sequence). The CDR3 has 14 amino acids. CDR3 DNA sequence: TGCAGTGCTAGGGACCCGGGCCGAAATTCACCCCTCCACTTT. Residues: CSARDPGRNSPLHF.

The table lists this clonotype with a few counts. The rearrangement joins TRBV7-6 to TRBJ1-2; perhaps TRBD1 as D (6 bases). V gave up 5 bases and J gave up 8 bases, with 18 bases separating them. Germline V lookup: CDR1 SGHVS, CDR2 FNYEAQ. The CDR3 runs to 14 residues. The CDR3 loop reads CASSPLAGGRGYTF. DNA for the CDR3: TGTGCCAGCAGCCCTCTTGCGGGGGGCCGGGGCTACACCTTC.